The entry below describes one T cell receptor beta chain. Its antigen is still unknown. After removal of 4 bases from V and 3 bases from J, the junction contained 8 bases not matched to a gene. Germline V CDR1 and CDR2: SGHRS, YFSETQ. This CDR3 is 15 amino acids long. The sample originates from a study of cytomegalovirus exposure and HLA in healthy donors. Findings of the study overall: Published work reported that the classifier diagnosed cytomegalovirus status with high specificity and sensitivity. Earlier analysis looked at TCR beta V segments, and most were productive about 90% or about 30% of the time. Specific recognition of CMV antigens was confirmed in vitro for three chains (all CMV-associated).

The PCR had 60 Vbeta and 13 Jbeta primers. Generated by immunoSEQ multiplex PCR, the TCRdb table keeps only in-frame clones and is missing some. This repertoire includes about 40,000 clones. Sequencing input: PBMCs. The TCR was taken from a woman younger than 45 in good health and CMV-seronegative. This sequence joins TRBV5-1 and TRBJ2-7, with 9 bases matching TRBD1. The CDR3 here is CASSNVGTGIYEQYF. In DNA form, the CDR3 reads TGCGCCAGCAGCAACGTTGGGACAGGGATCTACGAGCAGTACTTC. Using reference TRBV5-1 and TRBJ2-7 for the parts outside the CDR3, the full variable domain is KAGVTQTPRYLIKTRGQQVTLSCSPISGHRSVSWYQQTPGQGLQFLFEYFSETQRNKGNFPGRFSGRQFSNSRSEMNVSTLELGDSALYLCASSNVGTGIYEQYFGPGTRLTVT.